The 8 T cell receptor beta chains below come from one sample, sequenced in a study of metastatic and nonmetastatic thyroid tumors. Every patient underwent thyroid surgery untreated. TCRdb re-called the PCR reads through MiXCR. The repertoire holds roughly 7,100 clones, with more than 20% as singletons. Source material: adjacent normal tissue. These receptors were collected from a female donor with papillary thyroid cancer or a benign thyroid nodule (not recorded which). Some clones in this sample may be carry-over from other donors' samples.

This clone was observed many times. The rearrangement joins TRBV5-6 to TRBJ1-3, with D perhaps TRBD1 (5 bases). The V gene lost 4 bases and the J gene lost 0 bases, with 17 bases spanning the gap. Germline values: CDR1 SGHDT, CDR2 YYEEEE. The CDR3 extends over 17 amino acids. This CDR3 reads CASSPRKGANSGNTIYF. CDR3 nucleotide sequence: TGTGCCAGCAGCCCCAGGAAAGGGGCCAACTCTGGAAACACCATATATTTT.

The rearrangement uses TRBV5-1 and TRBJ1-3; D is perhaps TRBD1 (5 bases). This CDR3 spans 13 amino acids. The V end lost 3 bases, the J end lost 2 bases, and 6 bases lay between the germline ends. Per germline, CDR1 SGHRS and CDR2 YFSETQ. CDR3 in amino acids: CASSSTAGNTIYF. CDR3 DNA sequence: TGCGCCAGCAGCTCGACAGCTGGAAACACCATATATTTT.

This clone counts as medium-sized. This CDR3 is CASSGSAGLGNNSPLHF. As DNA, the CDR3 is TGCGCCAGCAGTGGATCCGCAGGGTTGGGGAATAATTCACCCCTCCACTTT. The chain employs TRBV10-2 and TRBJ1-6, with D possibly being TRBD1 (5 bases). Germline V gene data show CDR1 as WSHSY and CDR2 as SAAADI. CDR3 size: 17 residues. Trimming cost V 4 bases and J 5 bases, with 18 bases left between them.

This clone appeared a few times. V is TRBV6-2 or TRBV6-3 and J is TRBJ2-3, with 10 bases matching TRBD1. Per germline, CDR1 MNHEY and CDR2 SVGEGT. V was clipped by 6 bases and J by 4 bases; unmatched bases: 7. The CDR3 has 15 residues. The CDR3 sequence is CASSLTGGSSDTQYF. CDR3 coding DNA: TGTGCCAGCAGCCTGACAGGGGGCAGCTCAGATACGCAGTATTTT.

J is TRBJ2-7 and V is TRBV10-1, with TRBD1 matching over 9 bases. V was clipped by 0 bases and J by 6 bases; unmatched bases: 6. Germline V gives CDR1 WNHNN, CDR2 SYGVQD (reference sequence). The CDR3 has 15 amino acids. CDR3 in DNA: TGCGCCAGCAGTGAGTCGGCCGGGACAGGGAGCGAGCAGTACTTC. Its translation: CASSESAGTGSEQYF.

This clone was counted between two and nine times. The CDR3 nucleotides read TGTGCCAGTAGTATTGGGGTTGAGCAGTTCTTC. Amino acid sequence: CASSIGVEQFF. V is TRBV19 and J is TRBJ2-1; no clear D. Germline-derived CDR1 and CDR2 are LNHDA and SQIVND (reference sequence). The CDR3 is 11 amino acids. Trimming stripped 3 bases from V and 9 bases from J, with 6 bases between.

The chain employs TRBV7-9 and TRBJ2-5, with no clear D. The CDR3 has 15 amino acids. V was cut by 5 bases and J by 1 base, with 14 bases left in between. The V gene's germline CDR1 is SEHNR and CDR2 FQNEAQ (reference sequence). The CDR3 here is CASSPSVTIQETQYF. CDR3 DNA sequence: TGTGCCAGCAGCCCCTCAGTGACCATCCAAGAGACCCAGTACTTC.

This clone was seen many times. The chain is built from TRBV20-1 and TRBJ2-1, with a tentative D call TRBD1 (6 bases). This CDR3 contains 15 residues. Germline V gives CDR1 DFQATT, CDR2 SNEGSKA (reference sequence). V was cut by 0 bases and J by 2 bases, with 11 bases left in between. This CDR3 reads CSARDRGTPYNEQFF. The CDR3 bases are TGCAGTGCTAGAGATAGAGGGACACCCTACAATGAGCAGTTCTTC.